A selection of T cell receptor delta chains follows, all from one sample in a study of gammadelta T cells in human blood. TCRdb made new clone calls on the RT-PCR reads using CATT. The table lists about 300 delta-chain clones, nearly 75% of them singletons. The sequenced material came from Vgamma9Vdelta2 gamma-delta T cells from adult blood. The source is a human donor. Each CDR3 is given with its conserved first and last residue. Fields, in order: D gene, J gene, clone size, V gene, CDR3 DNA, CDR3 protein. The D gene is left open where the match is weak. Part of the rows lack a size; the others show once, few, many or a class for expanded clones.

TRDD3	TRDJ1	NA	TRDV2	TGTGCCTGTGTACTGGGGGATACCACCGATAAACTCATCTTT	CACVLGDTTDKLIF
TRDD3	TRDJ1	NA	TRDV2	TGTGCCTGTGACACTGTACATACTGGGGGATACGCCCTACCCACCGATAAACTCATCTTT	CACDTVHTGGYALPTDKLIF
NA	TRDJ2	few	TRDV2	TGTGCCTGTGACACCGTCTCGGGGATTTCTTTGACAGCACAACTCTTCTTT	CACDTVSGISLTAQLFF
TRDD3	TRDJ2	few	TRDV2	TGTGCCTGTGACGGCGTGGGTGGGGGATACGGGACTTTGACAGCACAACTCTTCTTT	CACDGVGGGYGTLTAQLFF